Detailed here is one T cell receptor beta chain. Its matching antigen is unknown. Built from TCR beta cDNA, the libraries had unique molecular identifiers in them. TCRdb re-called the PCR reads through MiXCR, storing one row per CDR3 protein. The sample has about 430,000 distinct CDR3 sequences; about 39% are singletons. The data originate from a study of post-analysis software for immune sequencing data. Regarding the study as a whole: The study found TRBV5-6, TRBV5-1 and TRBV20-1 among about five TRBV segments more frequent in patients than controls. Controls significantly exceeded multiple sclerosis patients in normalized Chao1 diversity.

The CDR3 length is 14 residues. CDR1 and CDR2 from the germline V gene are LNHNV and YYDKDF (reference sequence). Trimming cost V 5 bases and J 2 bases, with 10 bases left between them. The chain is built from TRBV15 and TRBJ1-5; D is unresolved. This TCR was recovered from a girl aged 2-9 years with multiple sclerosis. Sequencing was performed on blood. CDR3 sequence (DNA): TGTGCCACCAGCCCGATAGACGGCAATCAGCCCCAGCATTTT. This translates into CATSPIDGNQPQHF.